The 20 T cell receptor beta chains below come from one sample, sequenced in a study of cytomegalovirus exposure and HLA in healthy donors (dated 2017 in TCRdb). Library preparation employed the immunoSEQ multiplex PCR assay. For the multiplex PCR, a mixture combining 60 forward primers for TCR Vbeta segments and 13 reverse primers for TCR Jbeta segments was used. TCRdb retrieved this table from immuneACCESS and kept in-frame rearrangements only. Not all clones are present; in checked studies, unresolved V genes account for under half, and no reason is known for the remainder. The sample table lists fewer than 150,000 clones, 70% to 80% of them with a count of one. The ten largest clones represent under 3.5% of the sample. The specimen was PBMCs. These receptor sequences come from a man aged 25-45 years in good health and CMV-seronegative.

The J gene is TRBJ2-7, the V gene TRBV4-1, with 8 bases lining up with TRBD1. Unmatched junction bases numbered 5, after V lost 0 bases and J lost 4 bases. CDR3 length equals 15 residues. Germline loops: CDR1 MGHRA, CDR2 YSYEKL. The CDR3 here is CASSQDRGRRYEQYF. The CDR3 DNA reads TGCGCCAGCAGCCAAGACAGGGGGCGGAGGTACGAGCAGTACTTC.

The J gene is TRBJ2-5, the V gene TRBV27; the D gene is possibly TRBD1 (6 bases). The CDR3 spans 14 residues. V gave up 3 bases and J gave up 5 bases, with 13 bases separating them. Germline CDR1 and CDR2: MNHEY and SMNVEV (reference sequence). The DNA of the CDR3 is TGTGCCAGCAGTTTTAGGGGGAATGGTGAGACCCAGTACTTC. It codes for CASSFRGNGETQYF.

The chain joins TRBV25-1 to TRBJ2-3; 10 positions match TRBD1. Germline values: CDR1 MGHDK, CDR2 SYGVNS. CDR3 length: 17 residues. V lost 1 base to trimming and J lost 3 bases; unmatched junction nucleotides: 7. The chain's CDR3 is CASSEFGTGAATDTQYF. The CDR3, as DNA: TGTGCCAGCAGTGAATTTGGGACAGGGGCGGCAACAGATACGCAGTATTTT.

This rearrangement joins TRBV30 to TRBJ2-5; 8 nucleotides line up with TRBD2. CDR1 is GTSNPN, CDR2 SVGIG, per germline (reference sequence). The CDR3 loop spans 15 amino acids. V shed 0 bases and J 5 bases; nucleotides not matched to a gene: 8. In DNA, the CDR3 is TGTGCCTGGAGTGTGACTCGGGGGGGCCTGGAGACCCAGTACTTC. This encodes CAWSVTRGGLETQYF.

The V call is TRBV10-3, the J call TRBJ2-7; D remains unclear. This CDR3 region has 11 residues. V was trimmed by 5 bases and J by 7 bases, leaving 9 bases between them. The germline CDR1 and CDR2 sequences are ENHRY and SYGVKD. This CDR3 reads CAISTLGEQYF. Here the CDR3 DNA reads TGTGCCATCAGTACCCTCGGGGAGCAGTACTTC.

This clone was counted between two and nine times. This rearrangement joins TRBV7-3 to TRBJ2-3, with D perhaps TRBD2 (5 bases). The CDR3 consists of 13 residues. In germline, CDR1 is SGHTA, CDR2 FQGTGA. Trimming left V 4 bases short and J 11 bases short, with 16 bases between. This CDR3 reads CASSSQTRGEQYF. DNA for the CDR3: TGTGCCAGCAGCTCCCAAACACGGGGAGAGCAGTATTTT.

V gene TRBV6-4 combines with J gene TRBJ2-7, with 7 positions matching TRBD2. Looked up from germline, CDR1 is MRHNA and CDR2 is SNTAGT. CDR3 length: 11 residues. Trimming cost V 6 bases and J 11 bases; bases outside gene matches: 7. The CDR3 is CASRSGDWEYF. The DNA of the CDR3 is TGTGCCAGCAGGAGCGGGGACTGGGAGTACTTC.

The rearrangement joins TRBV7-9 to TRBJ2-2; 7 bases fit TRBD1. This CDR3 comprises 15 residues. V dropped 5 bases and J dropped 7; count of bases not matched to a gene: 10. Per the germline V gene, CDR1 is SEHNR and CDR2 is FQNEAQ (reference sequence). CDR3 protein: CASSPTGRFFGELFF. CDR3 coding DNA: TGTGCCAGCAGCCCGACAGGGCGATTCTTCGGGGAGCTGTTTTTT.

The chain has TRBV2 and TRBJ2-7; 8 nucleotides agree with TRBD1. Losses at the gene ends were 5 bases for V and 3 bases for J; bases not matched to a gene: 6. The CDR3 contains 14 residues. Germline CDR1 and CDR2: SNHLY and FYNNEI. The CDR3 coding sequence is TGTGCCAGCAGTCCCGACAGGGGCAACTACGAGCAGTACTTC. This translates into CASSPDRGNYEQYF.

The rearrangement links TRBV5-8 to TRBJ2-1, with D tentatively TRBD2 (6 bases). In germline, CDR1 is SGHTS, CDR2 YDEGEE. V was clipped by 0 bases and J by 4 bases, with 11 bases between them. The CDR3 sequence is 15 residues long. CDR3 nucleotide sequence: TGTGCCAGCAGCTTGGGCCCTGGAGGGTACAATGAGCAGTTCTTC. Its protein product is CASSLGPGGYNEQFF.

V gene TRBV28 combines with J gene TRBJ2-7; 10 nucleotides line up with TRBD1. The trim removed 8 bases at V and 3 bases at J, leaving 4 bases unmatched. Germline V gene sequence: CDR1 MDHEN, CDR2 SYDVKM. This CDR3 spans 13 amino acids. The CDR3 protein is CASGGDRGYEQYF. The CDR3 bases are TGTGCCAGCGGGGGGGACAGGGGCTACGAGCAGTACTTC.

On this clone itself: Compared with germline, one end of the junction differs, possibly owing to a read error. The chain uses TRBV7-9 and TRBJ2-5; D is unresolved. CDR1 and CDR2 (germline): SEHNR, FQNEAQ (reference sequence). This CDR3 contains 12 residues. CDR3 in amino acids: CSSSFLQETQYF. The CDR3 DNA is TGTTCCAGCAGCTTCCTCCAAGAGACCCAGTACTTC.

The V call is TRBV4-3, the J call TRBJ1-2; D call uncertain. Germline values: CDR1 LGHNA, CDR2 YSLEER. V lost 5 bases, J lost 0 bases, and 10 bases lay in between. The CDR3 covers 14 residues. CDR3 DNA sequence: TGCGCCAGCAGCACGCTGTACTCTAACTATGGCTACACCTTC. Its protein is CASSTLYSNYGYTF.

This rearrangement joins TRBV6-1 to TRBJ1-2, with 9 nucleotides matching TRBD1. J gave up 4 bases and V 4 bases, and 4 bases lay outside the gene matches. Germline CDR1 is MNHNS and CDR2 is SASEGT. CDR3 length equals 14 residues. The CDR3 DNA follows: TGTGCCAGCAGTGGGGACAGGGCTAGCTATGGCTACACCTTC. As protein: CASSGDRASYGYTF.

The V gene is TRBV11-2, the J gene TRBJ1-1; TRBD1 matches at 7 bases. This CDR3 region has 14 residues. With 3 bases clipped from V and 12 bases from J, the junction kept 13 bases outside the gene matches. CDR1 is SGHAT and CDR2 is FQNNGV in the germline V gene. Here the CDR3 DNA reads TGTGCCAGCAGCTTGGGTCAGGGGGTAAGGAGAACTTTCTTT. Its protein is CASSLGQGVRRTFF.

The chain employs TRBV6-6 and TRBJ2-2; 7 bases line up with TRBD2. V was clipped by 4 bases and J by 6 bases; unmatched bases: 8. The length of the CDR3 is 15 residues. Germline CDR1 and CDR2: MNHNY and SVGAGI (reference sequence). The CDR3 region has the DNA TGTGCCAGCAGTTGGGGCTCCGGGAGGTCCGGGGAGCTGTTTTTT. This encodes CASSWGSGRSGELFF.

The chain joins TRBV28 to TRBJ2-7, with D maybe TRBD1 (6 bases). CDR3 length: 14 amino acids. Trimming cost V 7 bases and J 2 bases, with 15 bases left between them. Germline CDR1 is MDHEN and CDR2 is SYDVKM. CDR3 nucleotide sequence: TGTGCCAGCACCCCGACAGGACTTCCCTACGAGCAGTACTTC. Protein product: CASTPTGLPYEQYF. The full variable domain, with the rest looked up from reference TRBV28 and TRBJ2-7, is DVKVTQSSRYLVKRTGEKVFLECVQDMDHENMFWYRQDPGLGLRLIYFSYDVKMKEKGDIPEGYSVSREKKERFSLILESASTNQTSMYLCASTPTGLPYEQYFGPGTRLTVT.

The chain has TRBV6-6 and TRBJ2-7, with D uncertain. Germline values: CDR1 MNHNY, CDR2 SVGAGI (reference sequence). Deletions cut 5 bases from V and 12 bases from J, with 11 bases between. This CDR3 has 10 amino acids. CDR3 bases: TGTGCCAGCAGTGTCCCCTGCGGGTACTTC. It encodes CASSVPCGYF.

The chain recombines TRBV5-4 with TRBJ2-7; maybe TRBD2 (7 bases). Germline V gene sequence: CDR1 SGHNT, CDR2 YYREEE (reference sequence). CDR3 length equals 14 residues. Deletions cut 5 bases from V and 5 bases from J, with 17 bases between. The CDR3 reads CASRVGGGGDEQYF. In DNA, the CDR3 is TGTGCCAGCAGGGTTGGGGGGGGCGGCGACGAGCAGTACTTC.

The chain recombines TRBV4-2 with TRBJ2-6; D is perhaps TRBD2 (5 bases). The CDR3 is 15 amino acids. Germline V gives CDR1 LGHNA, CDR2 YNFKEQ. V was shortened by 4 bases and J by 0 bases, with 7 bases between the two germline ends. The CDR3 DNA reads as TGTGCCAGCAGCCTTCGGGGCTCTGGGGCCAACGTCCTGACTTTC. This translates into CASSLRGSGANVLTF.